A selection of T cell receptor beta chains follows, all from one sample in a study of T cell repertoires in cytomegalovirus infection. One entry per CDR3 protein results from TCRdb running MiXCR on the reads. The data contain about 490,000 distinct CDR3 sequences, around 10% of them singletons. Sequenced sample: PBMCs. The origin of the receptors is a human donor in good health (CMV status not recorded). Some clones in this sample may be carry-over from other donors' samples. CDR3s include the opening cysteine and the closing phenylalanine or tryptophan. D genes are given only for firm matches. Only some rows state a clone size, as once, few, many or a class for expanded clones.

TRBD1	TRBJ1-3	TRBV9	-	TGTGCCAGCAGCGGGGATCCAGGGGGCTCTGGAAACACCATATATTTT	CASSGDPGGSGNTIYF
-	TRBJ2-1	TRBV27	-	TGTGCCAGCAGGTTGTTTGGGGAGCAGTTCTTC	CASRLFGEQFF
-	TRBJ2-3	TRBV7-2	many	TGTGCCAGCAGCTTAAACGGAAGATACACAGATACGCAGTATTTT	CASSLNGRYTDTQYF
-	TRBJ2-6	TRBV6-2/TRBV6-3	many	TGTGCCAGCTTCCGAGGGCCTTCTGGGGCCAACGTCCTGACTTTC	CASFRGPSGANVLTF
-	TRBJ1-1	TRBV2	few	TGTGCCAGCAGCGCTGACCCCGGGACGGTGAACACTGAAGCTTTCTTT	CASSADPGTVNTEAFF
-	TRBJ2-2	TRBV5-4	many	TGTGCCAGCAGCCTACAGGGTACGAACACCGGGGAGCTGTTTTTT	CASSLQGTNTGELFF
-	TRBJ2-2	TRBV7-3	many	TGTGCCAGCGGAAGGAACACCGGGGAGCTGTTTTTT	CASGRNTGELFF
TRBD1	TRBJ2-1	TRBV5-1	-	TGCGCCAGCAGCTTGGGTGACAGGGTCAATGAGCAGTTCTTC	CASSLGDRVNEQFF
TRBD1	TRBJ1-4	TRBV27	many	TGTGCCAGCGGACAGGGCGCAACTAATGAAAAACTGTTTTTT	CASGQGATNEKLFF
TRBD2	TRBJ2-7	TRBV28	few	TGTGCCAGCAGCCTTGGCCGACTAGCGGTCTCCTACGAGCAGTACTTC	CASSLGRLAVSYEQYF
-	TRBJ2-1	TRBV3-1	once	TGTGCCAGCAGCCCGGCTTGGGGCGGTAGCTCCTACAATGAGCAGTTCTTC	CASSPAWGGSSYNEQFF
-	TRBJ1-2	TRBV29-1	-	TGCAGCGTTGGAATCCCGCGGAAGGGAAACTATGGCTACACCTTC	CSVGIPRKGNYGYTF
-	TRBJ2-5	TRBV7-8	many	TGTGCCAGCAGCTGGACAGTTCAAGAGACCCAGTACTTC	CASSWTVQETQYF
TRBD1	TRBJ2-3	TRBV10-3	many	TGTGCCATCAACCCAGGGGGCAAGGATACGCAGTATTTT	CAINPGGKDTQYF
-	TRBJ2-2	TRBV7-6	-	TGTGCCAGCAGCTTTTCCACCGGGGAGCAGTTTTTT	CASSFSTGEQFF
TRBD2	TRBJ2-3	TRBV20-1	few	TGCAGCCCCTACGGGGGGTACGGCACAGATACGCAGTATTTT	CSPYGGYGTDTQYF
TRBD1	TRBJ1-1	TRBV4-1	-	TGCGCCAGCAGCCAAGACGGACAGGGAGCTGAAGCTTTCTTT	CASSQDGQGAEAFF
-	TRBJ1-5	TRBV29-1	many	TGCAGCGTCTCCCGAGGATATAGCAATCAGCCCCAGCATTTT	CSVSRGYSNQPQHF
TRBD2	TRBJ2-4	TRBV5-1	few	TGCGCCAGCAGCTCCTTAGCGGGAAGTGGGAACATTCAGTACTTC	CASSSLAGSGNIQYF
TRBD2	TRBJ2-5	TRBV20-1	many	TGCAGTGCGCCCAGGAGGACTAGTCCTGGGGGGGAGACCCAGTACTTC	CSAPRRTSPGGETQYF
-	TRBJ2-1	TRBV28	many	TGTGCCAGCAGTCCCCGGGACACGTATGGAATGGGGTACAATGAGCAGTTCTTC	CASSPRDTYGMGYNEQFF
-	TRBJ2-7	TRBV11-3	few	TGTGCCAGCAGCGCCGGTAGGGCTAGTGGTGAGCAGTACTTC	CASSAGRASGEQYF
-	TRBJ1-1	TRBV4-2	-	TGTGCCAGCAGCCAAGAAGGGGTAGACACTGAAGCTTTCTTT	CASSQEGVDTEAFF
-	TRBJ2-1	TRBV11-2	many	TGTGCCAGCAGCTTAGATTCGGGGCTAGCGAGTTACAATGAGCAGTTCTTC	CASSLDSGLASYNEQFF
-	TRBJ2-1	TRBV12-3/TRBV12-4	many	TGTGCCAGCAGTTTATTGTTAGGACACAGCTACAATGAGCAGTTCTTC	CASSLLLGHSYNEQFF
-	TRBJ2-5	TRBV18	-	TGTGCCAGCTCACCCCAGGACGAGACCCAGTACTTC	CASSPQDETQYF
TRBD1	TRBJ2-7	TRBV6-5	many	TGTGCCAGCAGTTGGTATTGGACAGGGGCGTATTTCGAGCAGTACTTC	CASSWYWTGAYFEQYF
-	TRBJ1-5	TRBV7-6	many	TGTGCCAGCAGCTTAGACGGGGGCCGCAATCAGCCCCAGCATTTT	CASSLDGGRNQPQHF
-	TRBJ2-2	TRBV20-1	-	TGCAGTGCTAGGGGGCTGGAGAACGGGGAGCTGTTTTTT	CSARGLENGELFF
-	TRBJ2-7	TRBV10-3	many	TGTGCATCGTCGGACAGACGTTACGAGCAGTACTTC	CASSDRRYEQYF
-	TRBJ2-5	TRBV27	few	TGTGCCAGCAGTCCCCTACTAGGGCGGGAAGAGACCCAGTACTTC	CASSPLLGREETQYF
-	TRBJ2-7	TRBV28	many	TGTGCCAGCAGGACTTTAGCGGACCCACTTTACGAGCAGTACTTC	CASRTLADPLYEQYF
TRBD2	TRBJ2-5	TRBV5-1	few	TGCGCCAGCAGTATGGGATGGAGCGGGAGTTCAGAGACCCAGTACTTC	CASSMGWSGSSETQYF
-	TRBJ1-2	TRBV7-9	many	TGTGCCAGCAGCTTGACACCTGACTATGGCTACACCTTC	CASSLTPDYGYTF
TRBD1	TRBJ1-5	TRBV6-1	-	TGTGCCAGCGCCTCGTATAAGGGGGCTGTTCAGCCCCAGCATTTT	CASASYKGAVQPQHF
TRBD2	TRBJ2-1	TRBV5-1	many	TGCGCCAGCAGATCGACTAGCGGGACCAATGAGCAGTTCTTC	CASRSTSGTNEQFF
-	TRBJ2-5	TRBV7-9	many	TGTGCCAGCAGCTCGATAGAGACCCAGTACTTC	CASSSIETQYF
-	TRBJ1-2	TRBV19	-	TGTGCCAGTAGTATCGAGAACTATGGCTACACCTTC	CASSIENYGYTF
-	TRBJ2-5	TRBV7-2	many	TGTGCCAGCAGCTTAATTACCGGGGGCCAAGAGACCCAGTACTTC	CASSLITGGQETQYF
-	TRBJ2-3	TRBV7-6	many	TGTGCCAGCAGCTCTACCGGGACCCTACCAGATACGCAGTATTTT	CASSSTGTLPDTQYF
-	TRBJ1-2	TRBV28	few	TGTGCCAGCAGTTTCGGGCAGGGCGGCTACACCTTC	CASSFGQGGYTF
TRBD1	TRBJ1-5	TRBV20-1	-	TGCAGTGCGCGGACAGGGAACAATCAGCCCCAGCATTTT	CSARTGNNQPQHF
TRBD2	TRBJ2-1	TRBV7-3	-	TGTGCCAGCAGCCCCATTAGCGGGGGGGCCTTTGACAATGAGCAGTTCTTC	CASSPISGGAFDNEQFF
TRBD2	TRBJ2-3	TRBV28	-	TGTGCCACCCACCTTAGCGGGAGGAGGACAGATACGCAGTATTTT	CATHLSGRRTDTQYF
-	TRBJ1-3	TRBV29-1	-	TGCAGCGTTACGATAGGTCCTGGAAACACCATATATTTT	CSVTIGPGNTIYF
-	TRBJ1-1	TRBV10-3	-	TGTGCCATCGATGGCGGCGGGGCCTCGAACACTGAAGCTTTCTTT	CAIDGGGASNTEAFF
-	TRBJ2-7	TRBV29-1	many	TGCAGCGTCTCGACAGGTCTGGACGAGCAGTACTTC	CSVSTGLDEQYF
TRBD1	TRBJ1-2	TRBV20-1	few	TGCAGTGCTAGTGAACAGGGGGTGAGAGGCTACACCTTC	CSASEQGVRGYTF
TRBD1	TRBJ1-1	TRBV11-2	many	TGTGCCAGCAGCCGCCGGGCAGGGGGCACTGAAGCTTTCTTT	CASSRRAGGTEAFF
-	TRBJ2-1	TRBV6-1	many	TGTGCCAGCAGTTCCCGAGGGGGAAACAATGAGCAGTTCTTC	CASSSRGGNNEQFF
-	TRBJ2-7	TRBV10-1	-	TGCGCCAGCAAAGGGGGGCTGTGCGAGCAGTACTTC	CASKGGLCEQYF
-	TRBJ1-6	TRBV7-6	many	TGTGCCAGCAGCTTAGATCTGGTTTCACCCCTCCACTTT	CASSLDLVSPLHF